The rows below give T cell receptor beta chains drawn from one sample of a study of T cells in Graves' hyperthyroidism and ophthalmopathy. TCRdb passed the multiplex PCR reads through MiXCR, listing each CDR3 protein once. The data contain about 59,000 distinct CDR3 sequences, approximately 57% of them singletons. The sample taken for sequencing was blood. These receptors originate from an older woman with Graves' ophthalmopathy. Each CDR3 is given with its conserved first and last residue. Each record gives: CDR3 length, D gene, J gene, clone size, V gene, CDR3 protein, CDR3 DNA. The D gene is left open where the match is weak. Size tells how often a clone was seen (once, few, many) or the class of an expanded clone, and some rows leave it out.

>14|NA|TRBJ2-1|NA|TRBV11-2
CASSPLGQGGEQFF
TGTGCCAGCAGCCCGCTTGGGCAGGGAGGTGAGCAGTTCTTC
>17|TRBD2|TRBJ2-3|NA|TRBV2
CASKTSGSTHSTDTQYF
TGTGCCAGCAAGACTAGCGGGAGCACCCATAGCACAGATACGCAGTATTTT
>14|TRBD1|TRBJ1-6|NA|TRBV12-3/TRBV12-4
CASRRDRDNSPLHF
TGTGCCAGCAGACGGGACAGGGACAATTCACCCCTCCACTTT
>13|NA|TRBJ2-5|NA|TRBV20-1
CSAILSEQETQYF
TGCAGTGCCATCTTGAGCGAGCAAGAGACCCAGTACTTC
>16|TRBD1|TRBJ1-4|many|TRBV7-6
CASSSNRGQVNEKLFF
TGTGCCAGCAGCTCGAACAGGGGGCAGGTTAATGAAAAACTGTTTTTT
>14|TRBD1|TRBJ2-7|many|TRBV18
CASSLTGESYEQYF
TGTGCCAGCTCGCTGACAGGGGAAAGCTACGAGCAGTACTTC
>17|TRBD1|TRBJ1-2|NA|TRBV7-6
CASSFYPPGQGRDGYTF
TGTGCCAGCAGCTTTTACCCGCCGGGACAGGGTCGGGATGGCTACACCTTC
>13|NA|TRBJ1-5|few|TRBV20-1
CSARWAEGETQHF
TGCAGTGCCCGCTGGGCCGAGGGGGAGACCCAGCATTTT
>13|NA|TRBJ1-2|many|TRBV5-1
CASSFTGSGGYTF
TGCGCCAGCAGCTTCACAGGCTCCGGTGGCTACACCTTC
>15|TRBD2|TRBJ2-7|NA|TRBV6-2/TRBV6-3
CASSHTGTSSYEWYF
TGTGCCAGCAGTCACACCGGGACTAGCTCCTACGAGTGGTACTTC
>16|TRBD1|TRBJ2-7|NA|TRBV7-9
CASSSTGTGFAYEQYF
TGTGCCAGCAGCTCCACCGGGACAGGGTTCGCCTACGAGCAGTACTTC
>15|TRBD1|TRBJ2-1|many|TRBV20-1
CSAGGGQGYNNEQFF
TGCAGTGCGGGGGGGGGACAGGGCTACAACAATGAGCAGTTCTTC
>14|TRBD2|TRBJ2-3|many|TRBV27
CASFGGASTDTQYF
TGTGCCAGCTTCGGGGGGGCCAGCACAGATACGCAGTATTTT
>13|NA|TRBJ2-2|NA|TRBV6-2/TRBV6-3
CASLDTKTGELFF
TGTGCCAGCCTGGACACCAAAACCGGGGAGCTGTTTTTT
>12|NA|TRBJ1-1|NA|TRBV5-5
CASSPSGTEAFF
TGCGCCAGCAGCCCCAGCGGGACTGAAGCTTTCTTT
>14|NA|TRBJ2-7|NA|TRBV5-1
CASSRDGHSYEQYF
TGCGCCAGCAGTCGGGACGGACATTCCTACGAGCAGTACTTC
>12|NA|TRBJ2-1|NA|TRBV20-1
CSALVRDGEQFF
TGCAGTGCTTTAGTCAGGGACGGTGAGCAGTTCTTC
>13|TRBD2|TRBJ2-2|once|TRBV5-1
CASSLGGREELFF
TGCGCCAGCAGCTTGGGTGGGAGGGAGGAGCTGTTTTTT
>15|TRBD2|TRBJ2-3|NA|TRBV20-1
CSASAGTSDTDTQYF
TGCAGTGCTTCCGCCGGGACTAGCGATACAGATACGCAGTATTTT
>17|TRBD1|TRBJ2-7|NA|TRBV6-1
CASTGQGGLSATYEQYF
TGTGCCAGCACAGGACAGGGGGGTCTCTCCGCCACCTACGAGCAGTACTTC
>14|NA|TRBJ2-5|NA|TRBV2
CASKEGRAAKTQYF
TGTGCCAGCAAGGAGGGCAGGGCGGCAAAGACCCAGTACTTC
>14|NA|TRBJ2-7|NA|TRBV10-3
CAIRPGTPGHEQYF
TGTGCCATCAGACCCGGGACTCCCGGGCACGAGCAGTACTTC
>15|TRBD2|TRBJ2-1|many|TRBV9
CASSARLAAYNEQFF
TGTGCCAGCAGCGCACGCCTAGCGGCCTACAATGAGCAGTTCTTC
>15|NA|TRBJ1-1|many|TRBV4-1
CASSPFGARTTEAFF
TGCGCCAGCAGCCCATTCGGGGCCCGAACCACTGAAGCTTTCTTT
>16|TRBD2|TRBJ2-1|NA|TRBV10-1
CASSESVSGLLNEQFF
TGCGCCAGCAGTGAGTCGGTTAGCGGGCTCCTCAATGAGCAGTTCTTC
>13|NA|TRBJ1-3|many|TRBV30
CACIWESGNTIYF
TGTGCCTGTATCTGGGAGAGCGGAAACACCATATATTTT
>15|NA|TRBJ2-1|many|TRBV27
CASSLDYSSYNEQFF
TGTGCCAGCAGTTTAGACTACTCCTCCTACAATGAGCAGTTCTTC
>17|NA|TRBJ2-7|many|TRBV6-2/TRBV6-3
CASSYSAEGQPHYEQYF
TGTGCCAGCAGTTACTCGGCCGAAGGACAGCCTCACTACGAGCAGTACTTC
>15|TRBD2|TRBJ2-7|NA|TRBV9
CASSVGSGGGYEQYF
TGTGCCAGCAGCGTAGGTAGCGGGGGGGGGTACGAGCAGTACTTC
>13|TRBD1|TRBJ1-2|once|TRBV11-2
CASSFGTGGGYTF
TGTGCCAGCAGCTTCGGGACAGGGGGCGGCTACACCTTC
>17|NA|TRBJ1-5|many|TRBV4-1
CASSQVGGRARAQPQHF
TGCGCCAGCAGCCAAGTCGGCGGCAGGGCTAGGGCTCAGCCCCAGCATTTT
>18|TRBD2|TRBJ2-3|NA|TRBV5-1
CASSLEGTSGGDTDTQYF
TGTGCCAGCAGCTTGGAAGGGACTAGCGGGGGGGACACAGATACGCAGTATTTT
>14|NA|TRBJ1-6|NA|TRBV7-9
CASSLSDGDSPLHF
TGTGCCAGCAGCTTAAGCGATGGGGATTCACCCCTCCACTTT
>14|NA|TRBJ1-1|many|TRBV4-2
CASSQLGLNTEAFF
TGTGCCAGCAGCCAACTGGGGCTGAACACTGAAGCTTTCTTT
>15|TRBD1|TRBJ2-3|many|TRBV5-1
CASSTGTGGVFTQYF
TGCGCCAGCAGCACAGGGACAGGGGGCGTCTTTACGCAGTATTTT
>12|NA|TRBJ1-1|NA|TRBV19
CASSEAYTEAFF
TGTGCCAGTAGTGAGGCTTACACTGAAGCTTTCTTT
>18|NA|TRBJ1-6|NA|TRBV15
CATSRDPGPSSYNSPLHF
TGTGCCACCAGCAGAGATCCCGGCCCGAGCTCCTATAATTCACCCCTCCACTTT